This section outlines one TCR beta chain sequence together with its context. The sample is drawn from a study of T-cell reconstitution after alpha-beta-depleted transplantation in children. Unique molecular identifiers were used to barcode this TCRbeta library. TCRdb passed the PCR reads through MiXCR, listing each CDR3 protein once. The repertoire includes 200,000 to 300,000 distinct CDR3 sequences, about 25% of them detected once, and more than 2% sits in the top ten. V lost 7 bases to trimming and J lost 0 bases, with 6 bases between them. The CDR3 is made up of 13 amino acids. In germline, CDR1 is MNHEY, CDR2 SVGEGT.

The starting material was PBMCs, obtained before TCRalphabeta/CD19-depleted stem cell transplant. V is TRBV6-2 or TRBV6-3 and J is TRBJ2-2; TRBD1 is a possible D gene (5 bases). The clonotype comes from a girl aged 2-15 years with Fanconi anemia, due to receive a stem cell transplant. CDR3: CASKGTNTGELFF. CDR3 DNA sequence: TGTGCCAGCAAGGGGACGAACACCGGGGAGCTGTTTTTT.